Below, 18 T cell receptor beta chains from the same sample are listed, as sequenced in a study of Ad26.COV2.S vaccination and SARS-CoV-2 variants. TCRdb keeps only in-frame clones here, not all; method: immunoSEQ multiplex PCR. Here the sample spans fewer than 600,000 clones, nearly 90% being singletons. The treatment here: 19 received Ad26.COV2.S at low or high dose, single or two shots; roughly five received placebo; per-sample allocation not given. Day 63 after the first vaccine or placebo injection was the time point for sampling. Sequences were derived from peripheral blood, sampled in a trial of Ad26.COV2.S vaccine versus placebo. The receptors come from a person between 18 and 59 years old who received the Ad26.COV2.S COVID-19 vaccine or a placebo.

This clone has just a few counts. At the DNA level, this CDR3 is encoded by other sequences in the same sample as well. The V call is TRBV4-2, the J call TRBJ2-5; tentatively, D is TRBD1 or TRBD2 (6 bases each). From germline, CDR1 is LGHNA and CDR2 YNFKEQ. The CDR3 loop spans 16 amino acids. The V end was cut by 0 bases, the J end by 5 bases, with 16 bases between. CDR3 coding DNA: TGTGCCAGCAGCCAAGAAGGGGGTCGGGGGCTGGAGACCCAGTACTTC. This translates into CASSQEGGRGLETQYF.

The chain recombines TRBV2 with TRBJ1-4, with a tentative D call TRBD1 (6 bases). CDR3 size: 16 residues. Germline V gene data show CDR1 as SNHLY and CDR2 as FYNNEI. V was pared by 3 bases and J by 5 bases, with 16 bases between. DNA for the CDR3: TGTGCCAGCAGTGAGTTTCCCGGTACAGGGAATGAAAAACTGTTTTTT. Translating gives CASSEFPGTGNEKLFF.

V is TRBV6-5 and J is TRBJ1-5, with 11 bases aligning to TRBD1. After removal of 6 bases from V and 11 bases from J, the junction contained 9 bases not matched to a gene. The CDR3 sequence is 14 residues long. Germline V lookup: CDR1 MNHEY, CDR2 SVGAGI. The CDR3 is CASSVPGTGGAQHF. The CDR3 nucleotides read TGTGCCAGCAGCGTTCCCGGGACAGGGGGAGCCCAGCATTTT.

The V and J genes are TRBV5-4 and TRBJ2-7, with 9 bases that match TRBD2. V gave up 4 bases and J gave up 6 bases; unmatched junction bases: 11. Germline V gene data show CDR1 as SGHNT and CDR2 as YYREEE (reference sequence). This CDR3 contains 15 residues. The CDR3 spells CASSLSGGVWSEQYF. The CDR3 DNA sequence: TGTGCCAGCAGCCTTAGCGGGGGAGTATGGAGCGAGCAGTACTTC.

CDR3 in amino acids: CASSPLDYGYTF. The CDR3 DNA is TGTGCCAGCTCACCACTGGACTATGGCTACACCTTC. J is TRBJ1-2 and V is TRBV18; no clear D gene. CDR1 is KGHSH, CDR2 LQKENI, per germline. V was shortened by 1 base and J by 3 bases, with 3 bases between the two germline ends. The CDR3 length is 12 residues.

V is TRBV9 and J is TRBJ2-3; 13 bases match TRBD2. This CDR3 region has 16 residues. V lost 4 bases, J lost 4 bases, and 6 bases stayed unmatched. Germline lookup yields CDR1 SGDLS and CDR2 YYNGEE. CDR3 DNA sequence: TGTGCCAGCAGCATACGGACTAGCGGGAGTTCAGATACGCAGTATTTT. Its protein product is CASSIRTSGSSDTQYF.

The rearrangement joins TRBV11-2 to TRBJ1-2; 7 nucleotides align to TRBD1. J lost 4 bases, V lost 7 bases, and 15 bases had no gene match. CDR3 length: 16 residues. Germline lookup yields CDR1 SGHAT and CDR2 FQNNGV. The CDR3 region is CASKSPRDSKGYGYTF. Written as DNA, the CDR3 is TGTGCCAGCAAAAGCCCCCGGGACAGCAAAGGCTATGGCTACACCTTC.

This chain joins TRBV6-2 or TRBV6-3 and TRBJ2-5; D unclear. V lost 3 bases, J lost 6 bases, and 8 bases lay in between. CDR3 length: 12 residues. CDR1 is MNHEY, CDR2 SVGEGT, per germline. The CDR3 loop reads CASSYPEKTQYF. The CDR3 nucleotides are TGTGCCAGCAGTTATCCTGAGAAGACCCAGTACTTC.

The rearrangement joins TRBV28 to TRBJ2-7; perhaps TRBD1 as D (6 bases). Germline V gene lookup returns CDR1 MDHEN and CDR2 SYDVKM. V was cut by 5 bases and J by 3 bases, with 17 bases left in between. This CDR3 region has 15 residues. The chain's CDR3 is CASSRTGMAFYEQYF. DNA for the CDR3: TGTGCCAGCAGTAGAACAGGGATGGCTTTCTACGAGCAGTACTTC.

A remark on this clone: The sample holds other DNA sequences that translate to the same CDR3. The rearrangement links TRBV7-9 to TRBJ1-1; D might be TRBD1 (5 bases). Germline V gene data show CDR1 as SEHNR and CDR2 as FQNEAQ (reference sequence). V was shortened by 2 bases and J by 1 base, with 5 bases between the two germline ends. The CDR3 runs 13 residues. This CDR3 is CASSLQGNTEAFF. CDR3 in DNA: TGTGCCAGCAGCTTACAGGGGAACACTGAAGCTTTCTTT.

The table lists this clone with a few counts. This chain uses TRBV18 with TRBJ1-1; TRBD1 is a possible D gene (6 bases). The CDR3 loop spans 14 amino acids. Per the germline V gene, CDR1 is KGHSH and CDR2 is LQKENI. V lost 0 bases, J lost 11 bases, and 16 bases lay in between. The CDR3, as DNA: TGTGCCAGCTCACCACCGGGGCAGGGGTGGCTGGCTTTCTTT. This gives the protein CASSPPGQGWLAFF.

The genes are TRBV20-1 and TRBJ1-1, with D hard to call. Trimming took 3 bases from V and 1 from J, leaving 6 bases between them. This CDR3 region has 12 residues. The germline gives CDR1 DFQATT, CDR2 SNEGSKA (reference sequence). The CDR3 loop is CSASRWNTEAFF. The DNA of the CDR3 is TGCAGTGCTAGTAGGTGGAACACTGAAGCTTTCTTT.

The rearrangement links TRBV18 to TRBJ1-2, with TRBD1 as a possible D gene (5 bases). The V gene lost 5 bases and the J gene lost 1 base, with 20 bases spanning the gap. There are 17 residues in the CDR3. CDR1 is KGHSH, CDR2 LQKENI, per germline. The CDR3 bases are TGTGCCAGCTCAGGAAAAGGCTGGGGGAGATTTAACTATGGCTACACCTTC. This encodes CASSGKGWGRFNYGYTF.

The CDR3 loop reads CATSDLGGQGAQPQHF. CDR3 DNA sequence: TGTGCCACCAGTGATTTGGGGGGACAGGGGGCTCAGCCCCAGCATTTT. The rearrangement links TRBV24-1 to TRBJ1-5; 12 bases map to TRBD1. CDR1 is KGHDR and CDR2 is SFDVKD in the germline V gene. Trimming removed 0 bases from V and 6 bases from J; junction bases left unmatched: 2. The CDR3 totals 16 residues.

The V and J genes are TRBV15 and TRBJ2-7, with TRBD2 matching 7 bases. The trim removed 2 bases at V and 4 bases at J, leaving 8 bases unmatched. CDR3 length equals 15 residues. CDR1 is LNHNV and CDR2 is YYDKDF in the germline V gene (reference sequence). The chain's CDR3 is CATSRLAANLYEQYF. DNA of the CDR3: TGTGCCACCAGCAGACTAGCGGCAAATCTGTACGAGCAGTACTTC.

CDR3 in amino acids: CAWRLPGYGINEQFF. The CDR3 DNA sequence: TGTGCCTGGAGATTACCCGGTTATGGTATTAATGAGCAGTTCTTC. This chain connects TRBV30 to TRBJ2-1; D ambiguous. This CDR3 has 15 residues. Germline V gene sequence: CDR1 GTSNPN, CDR2 SVGIG (reference sequence). Trimming cost V 3 bases and J 7 bases, with 19 bases left between them.

The J gene is TRBJ1-5, the V gene TRBV28; D remains unclear. V lost 3 bases to trimming and J lost 3 bases, with 12 bases between them. CDR1 and CDR2 from the germline V gene are MDHEN and SYDVKM. The CDR3 has 15 amino acids. CDR3 amino acids: CASSFGRTNNQPQHF. The CDR3 DNA reads as TGTGCCAGCAGTTTTGGCAGAACAAACAATCAGCCCCAGCATTTT.

This clone has a single count. The chain combines TRBV5-4 with TRBJ2-7, with 8 bases identical to TRBD1. The V gene's germline CDR1 is SGHNT and CDR2 YYREEE (reference sequence). CDR3 length equals 15 residues. The junction had 3 bases not matched to a gene; V was cut back by 1 base and J by 0 bases. CDR3 protein: CASSLLGQGSYEQYF. As DNA, the CDR3 is TGTGCCAGCAGCTTGTTAGGACAGGGCTCCTACGAGCAGTACTTC.